These 4 T cell receptor beta chains came from one sample sequenced in a study of B cell selection in AIRE deficiency. Clones were sequenced by immunoSEQ multiplex PCR, and TCRdb holds only the in-frame ones, with some missing. The profile shows some 25,000 clones, approximately 96% of them singletons. Conventional CD4 T cells were sorted as CD4+CD127+ cells. Sequencing was done on a sample of CD4+CD127+ conventional T cells sorted from PBMCs. Every receptor here comes from a human donor in good health.

The V gene is TRBV28, the J gene TRBJ2-2; possibly TRBD2 for D (7 bases). CDR1 is MDHEN, CDR2 SYDVKM, per germline. CDR3 length: 16 residues. Deletions cut 7 bases from V and 6 bases from J, with 21 bases between. The chain's CDR3 is CASIRRGVAGPGELFF. The CDR3 nucleotides read TGTGCCAGCATTCGGAGGGGGGTAGCGGGTCCCGGGGAGCTGTTTTTT.

V gene TRBV5-4 combines with J gene TRBJ1-4; TRBD1 aligns across 7 bases. The V gene's germline CDR1 is SGHNT and CDR2 YYREEE (reference sequence). V gave up 6 bases and J gave up 5 bases; unmatched junction bases: 10. The CDR3 has 15 residues. CDR3 sequence (DNA): TGTGCCAGCACCAGAGGGGGAGGGGGCAATGAAAAACTGTTTTTT. This codes for CASTRGGGGNEKLFF. The full variable domain, completed using reference TRBV5-4 and TRBJ1-4, is ETGVTQSPTHLIKTRGQQVTLRCSSQSGHNTVSWYQQALGQGPQFIFQYYREEENGRGNFPPRFSGLQFPNYSSELNVNALELDDSALYLCASTRGGGGNEKLFFGSGTQLSVL.

This sequence joins TRBV4-2 and TRBJ1-1, with D perhaps TRBD1 (5 bases). Deletions cut 0 bases from V and 0 bases from J, with 8 bases between. The CDR3 consists of 15 residues. CDR1 and CDR2 from the germline V gene are LGHNA and YNFKEQ. CDR3 in DNA: TGTGCCAGCAGCCAAGATCGGGGGGTGAACACTGAAGCTTTCTTT. Protein: CASSQDRGVNTEAFF.

V is TRBV7-9 and J is TRBJ1-2; TRBD1 agrees at 9 bases. Germline trimming cut 5 bases from V and 3 bases from J; bases unmatched to any gene: 4. This CDR3 spans 14 amino acids. Germline V gives CDR1 SEHNR, CDR2 FQNEAQ (reference sequence). The CDR3 DNA reads as TGTGCCAGCAGCACGGGACAGGGCGACTATGGCTACACCTTC. Translating gives CASSTGQGDYGYTF.